This T cell receptor beta chain is from a study of vaccination and CD4 T cells after COVID-19. The CDR3 is 15 amino acids. The germline CDR1 and CDR2 sequences are SQVTM and ANQGSEA. V lost 7 bases to trimming and J lost 2 bases; unmatched junction nucleotides: 4. Treatment meaning: approximately nine-day PBMC culture with coronavirus spike peptide pools or control peptides (ViraFEST assay). Fresh IL-2 medium replaced half the culture medium on days 3 and 7. The study sequenced cultured CD4+ T cell DNA using the Oncomine TCR Beta short-read assay. TCRdb called the PCR reads again in MiXCR, with one record for every CDR3 protein. The sample holds 22,000 or so distinct CDR3 sequences, 32% seen once. This clonotype occurred once. What it recognizes is unknown.

This chain connects TRBV29-1 to TRBJ2-6; 11 bases are a match to TRBD1. The sequencing sample was made of cultured CD4+ T cells from blood. The TCR comes from a human donor with COVID-19. Here the CDR3 reads CSAGQGAAGANVLTF. CDR3 bases: TGCAGCGCTGGACAGGGGGCGGCTGGGGCCAACGTCCTGACTTTC.